One sample yielded the 14 T cell receptor beta chains listed below, sequenced in a study of T cell responses to AZD1222 COVID-19 vaccine (dated by TCRdb to 2020 to 2022). The time point tag for this specimen amounts to: about 28 days (+/-7) after the second vaccine dose. Library preparation was by the immunoSEQ multiplex PCR assay. The table comes from immuneACCESS by way of TCRdb, which keeps in-frame sequences with V and J called. Part of the clones is missing from these tables; in studies checked, under half for an unresolved V gene and the rest for unknown reasons. This sample holds roughly 110,000 clones; about 90% were observed only once. The leading ten clones occupy 7.5% to 9% of the sample. Sequenced here: peripheral blood, sampled 28 days after the second AZD1222 dose. Receptors originate from an adult who received the AZD1222 COVID-19 vaccine.

For the CDR3, the DNA is TGCGCCAGCAGCTTGGCTGTCCGCACAGATACGCAGTATTTT. Translated: CASSLAVRTDTQYF. This chain connects TRBV5-1 to TRBJ2-3; D is unclear. CDR3 size: 14 residues. Germline lookup yields CDR1 SGHRS and CDR2 YFSETQ. Trimming shortened V by 0 bases and J by 1 base, and 6 bases separated the two germline ends. Combining the CDR3 with reference TRBV5-1 and TRBJ2-3 gives the whole variable domain KAGVTQTPRYLIKTRGQQVTLSCSPISGHRSVSWYQQTPGQGLQFLFEYFSETQRNKGNFPGRFSGRQFSNSRSEMNVSTLELGDSALYLCASSLAVRTDTQYFGPGTRLTVL.

The genes are TRBV7-2 and TRBJ1-5; D possibly corresponds to TRBD1 (5 bases). CDR1 is SGHTA and CDR2 is FQGNSA in the germline V gene. The CDR3 runs 16 residues. V lost 1 base and J lost 6, with 16 bases in between. The CDR3 sequence is CASSLVGTSGGQPQHF. DNA of the CDR3: TGTGCCAGCAGCTTAGTTGGGACGTCCGGCGGTCAGCCCCAGCATTTT.

V is TRBV6-5 and J is TRBJ1-2; weak D call: TRBD1 (5 bases). V was cut by 0 bases and J by 5 bases, with 16 bases left in between. This CDR3 is built from 16 residues. Per the germline V gene, CDR1 is MNHEY and CDR2 is SVGAGI. The CDR3 loop is CASSYSTGAVPYGYTF. DNA for the CDR3: TGTGCCAGCAGTTACTCGACCGGGGCTGTACCTTATGGCTACACCTTC.

The chain recombines TRBV9 with TRBJ1-2; TRBD1 matches 8 bases. Germline-derived CDR1 and CDR2 are SGDLS and YYNGEE. V lost 4 bases, J lost 6 bases, and 11 bases stayed unmatched. This CDR3 is built from 15 residues. CDR3 sequence reads: CASSLQPGTGHGYTF. The CDR3 bases are TGTGCCAGCAGCCTTCAACCCGGGACAGGACATGGCTACACCTTC. Full variable domain (remainder filled in from reference TRBV9 and TRBJ1-2): DSGVTQTPKHLITATGQRVTLRCSPRSGDLSVYWYQQSLDQGLQFLIQYYNGEERAKGNILERFSAQQFPDLHSELNLSSLELGDSALYFCASSLQPGTGHGYTFGSGTRLTVV.

The J gene is TRBJ1-5, the V gene TRBV12-3 or TRBV12-4; no definite D call. There are 13 residues in the CDR3. V gave up 3 bases and J gave up 7 bases, with 10 bases separating them. The DNA for the CDR3 is TGTGCCAGCAGTTTGGAGGAAGGGCAGCCCCAGCATTTT. It encodes CASSLEEGQPQHF.

V gene TRBV2 combines with J gene TRBJ1-3; TRBD1 might be the D (5 bases). CDR1 is SNHLY and CDR2 is FYNNEI in the germline V gene. The ends were cut back, 4 bases at V and 2 bases at J, with 9 bases in the middle. The CDR3 spans 14 residues. CDR3 loop: CASSGRATGNTIYF. The CDR3 nucleotides are TGTGCCAGCAGTGGCAGGGCTACTGGAAACACCATATATTTT.

The chain couples TRBV12-3 or TRBV12-4 to TRBJ2-1, with a possible D match to TRBD1 (6 bases). Between the trimmed V and J ends, which lost 5 bases and 9 bases, there was a span of 11 bases. This CDR3 region has 12 residues. CDR3 bases: TGTGCCAGCAGTCCCAGGGGTGGTGAGCAGTTCTTC. This translates into CASSPRGGEQFF.

CDR3 sequence (DNA): TGTGCCAGCAGCCCCAGCGTAGTGCGCCAAGAGACCCAGTACTTC. It translates to CASSPSVVRQETQYF. V and J are TRBV7-8 and TRBJ2-5; D ambiguous. Germline CDR1 and CDR2: SGHVS and FQNEAQ. This CDR3 spans 15 amino acids. V lost 5 bases and J lost 1, with 14 bases in between.

This chain uses TRBV6-6 with TRBJ1-5, with 10 positions matching TRBD1. Germline assignment: CDR1 MNHNY and CDR2 SVGAGI (reference sequence). The CDR3 has 20 residues. V gave up 5 bases and J gave up 2 bases; unmatched junction bases: 18. The CDR3 loop is CASSPGGLGQGNRGNQPQHF. The CDR3 nucleotides read TGTGCCAGCAGTCCCGGTGGGTTGGGACAGGGGAATAGGGGCAATCAGCCCCAGCATTTT.

This clone appeared a single time. This sequence joins TRBV7-2 and TRBJ1-3; D unresolved. Trimming left V 6 bases short and J 0 bases short, with 9 bases between. From germline, CDR1 is SGHTA and CDR2 FQGNSA. CDR3 length: 14 amino acids. The CDR3 reads CASSFSYSGNTIYF. CDR3 DNA sequence: TGTGCCAGCAGTTTTAGTTACTCTGGAAACACCATATATTTT. The full variable domain, completed using reference TRBV7-2 and TRBJ1-3, is GAGVSQSPSNKVTEKGKDVELRCDPISGHTALYWYRQSLGQGLEFLIYFQGNSAPDKSGLPSDRFSAERTGGSVSTLTIQRTQQEDSAVYLCASSFSYSGNTIYFGEGSWLTVV.

The chain couples TRBV9 to TRBJ1-2; no firm D call. The germline V gene has CDR1 SGDLS and CDR2 YYNGEE. CDR3 length: 16 amino acids. Trimming left V 3 bases short and J 5 bases short, with 20 bases between. The CDR3 loop reads CASSADDSISLYGYTF. For the CDR3, the DNA is TGTGCCAGCAGCGCTGACGATTCAATATCTCTTTATGGCTACACCTTC.

There are a few counts of this clone. The gene calls are TRBV2 and TRBJ1-6; D call uncertain. CDR1 is SNHLY and CDR2 is FYNNEI in the germline V gene. This CDR3 spans 14 amino acids. V was cut by 6 bases and J by 7 bases, with 13 bases left in between. The CDR3 DNA reads TGTGCCAGCAGGGGCGGGGTGGAAAATTCACCCCTCCACTTT. It is translated as CASRGGVENSPLHF.

The genes are TRBV7-9 and TRBJ2-1; D not certain. CDR1 is SEHNR and CDR2 is FQNEAQ in the germline V gene (reference sequence). The CDR3 sequence is 14 residues long. Deletions cut 0 bases from V and 3 bases from J, with 6 bases between. The CDR3 reads CASSLAASYNEQFF. For the CDR3, the DNA is TGTGCCAGCAGCTTAGCCGCCAGCTACAATGAGCAGTTCTTC.

The sample holds one count of this clone. The genes are TRBV7-8 and TRBJ2-5; no clear D. Trimming shortened V by 3 bases and J by 8 bases, and 10 bases separated the two germline ends. From germline, CDR1 is SGHVS and CDR2 FQNEAQ. The length of the CDR3 is 12 residues. CDR3 protein: CASSLSSRTQYF. CDR3 DNA: TGTGCCAGCAGCTTGAGTAGTAGAACCCAGTACTTC. The complete variable domain, with remaining parts taken from reference TRBV7-8 and TRBJ2-5, reads GAGVSQSPRYKVAKRGQDVALRCDPISGHVSLFWYQQALGQGPEFLTYFQNEAQLDKSGLPSDRFFAERPEGSVSTLKIQRTQQEDSAVYLCASSLSSRTQYFGPGTRLLVL.